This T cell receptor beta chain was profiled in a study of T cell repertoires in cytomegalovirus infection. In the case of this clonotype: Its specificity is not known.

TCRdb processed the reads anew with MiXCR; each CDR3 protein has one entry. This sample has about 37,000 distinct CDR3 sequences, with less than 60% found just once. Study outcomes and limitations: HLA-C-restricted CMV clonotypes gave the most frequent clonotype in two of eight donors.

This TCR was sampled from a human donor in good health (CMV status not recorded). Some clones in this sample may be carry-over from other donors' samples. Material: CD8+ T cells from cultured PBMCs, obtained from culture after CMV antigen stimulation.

CDR3 in DNA: TGTGCCAGCAGTTCCAATCTACCCTGGGTTGAGGGGGAGAACAATGAGCAGTTCTTC. The encoded protein is CASSSNLPWVEGENNEQFF. The chain uses TRBV7-2 and TRBJ2-1, with D possibly TRBD1 on 6 matching bases. CDR1 SGHTA and CDR2 FQGNSA come from the germline V gene. V was pared by 6 bases and J by 5 bases, with 29 bases between. The length of the CDR3 is 19 residues.